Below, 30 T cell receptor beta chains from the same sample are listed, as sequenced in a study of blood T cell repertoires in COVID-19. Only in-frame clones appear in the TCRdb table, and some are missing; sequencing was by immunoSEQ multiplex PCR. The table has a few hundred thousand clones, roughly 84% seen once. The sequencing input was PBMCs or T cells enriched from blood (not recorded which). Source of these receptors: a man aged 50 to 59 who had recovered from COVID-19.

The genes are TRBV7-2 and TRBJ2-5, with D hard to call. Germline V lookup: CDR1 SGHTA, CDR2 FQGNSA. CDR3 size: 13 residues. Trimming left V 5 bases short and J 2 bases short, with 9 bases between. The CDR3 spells CASSGQAQETQYF. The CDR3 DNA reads TGTGCCAGCAGCGGGCAGGCTCAAGAGACCCAGTACTTC.

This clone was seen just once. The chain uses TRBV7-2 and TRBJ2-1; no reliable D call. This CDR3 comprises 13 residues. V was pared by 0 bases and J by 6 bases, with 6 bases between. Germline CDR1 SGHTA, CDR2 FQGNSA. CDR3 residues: CASSLAQTNEQFF. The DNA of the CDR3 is TGTGCCAGCAGCTTAGCACAGACCAATGAGCAGTTCTTC.

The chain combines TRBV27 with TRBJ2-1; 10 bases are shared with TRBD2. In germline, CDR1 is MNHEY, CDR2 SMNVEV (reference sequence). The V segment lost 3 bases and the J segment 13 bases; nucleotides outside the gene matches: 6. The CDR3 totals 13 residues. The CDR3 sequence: CASSLTRTSGQFF. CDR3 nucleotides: TGTGCCAGCAGTTTGACGAGGACTAGCGGACAGTTCTTC.

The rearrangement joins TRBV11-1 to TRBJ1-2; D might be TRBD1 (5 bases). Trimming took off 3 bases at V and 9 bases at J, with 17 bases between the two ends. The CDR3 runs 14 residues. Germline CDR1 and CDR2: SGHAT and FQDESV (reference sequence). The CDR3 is CASSLEGRGQSYTF. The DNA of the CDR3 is TGTGCCAGCAGCTTGGAGGGAAGGGGTCAGAGCTACACCTTC. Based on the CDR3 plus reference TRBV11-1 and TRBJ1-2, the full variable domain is EAEVAQSPRYKITEKSQAVAFWCDPISGHATLYWYRQILGQGPELLVQFQDESVVDDSQLPKDRFSAERLKGVDSTLKIQPAELGDSAMYLCASSLEGRGQSYTFGSGTRLTVV.

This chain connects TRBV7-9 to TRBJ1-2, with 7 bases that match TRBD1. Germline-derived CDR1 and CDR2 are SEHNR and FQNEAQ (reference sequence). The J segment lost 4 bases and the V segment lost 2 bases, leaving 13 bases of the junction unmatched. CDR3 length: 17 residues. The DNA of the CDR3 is TGTGCCAGCAGCTTACAAGGTCCCCATCGGGACAGCTATGGCTACACCTTC. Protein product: CASSLQGPHRDSYGYTF.

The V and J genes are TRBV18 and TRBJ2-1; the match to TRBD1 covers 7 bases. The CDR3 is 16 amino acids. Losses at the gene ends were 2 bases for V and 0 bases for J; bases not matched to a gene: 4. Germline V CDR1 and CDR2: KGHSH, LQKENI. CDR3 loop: CASSPGRGNSYNEQFF. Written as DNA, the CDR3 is TGTGCCAGCTCACCAGGCAGGGGGAACTCCTACAATGAGCAGTTCTTC.

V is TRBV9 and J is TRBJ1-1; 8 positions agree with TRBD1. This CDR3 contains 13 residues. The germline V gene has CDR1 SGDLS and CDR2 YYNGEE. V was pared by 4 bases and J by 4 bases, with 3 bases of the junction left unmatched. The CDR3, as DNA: TGTGCCAGCAGCTTCGGACAGGGCACTGAAGCTTTCTTT. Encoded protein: CASSFGQGTEAFF.

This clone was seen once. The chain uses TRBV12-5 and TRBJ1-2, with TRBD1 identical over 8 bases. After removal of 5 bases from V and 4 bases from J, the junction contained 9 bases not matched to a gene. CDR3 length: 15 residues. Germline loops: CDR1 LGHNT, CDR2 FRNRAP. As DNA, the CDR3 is TGTGCTAGTGGTGATCCAGGGGGCTGGGGCTATGGCTACACCTTC. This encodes CASGDPGGWGYGYTF.

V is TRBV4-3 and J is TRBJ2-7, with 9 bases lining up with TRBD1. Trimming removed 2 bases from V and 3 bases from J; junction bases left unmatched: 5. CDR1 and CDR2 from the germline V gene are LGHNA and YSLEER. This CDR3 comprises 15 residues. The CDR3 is CASSQSDRGSYEQYF. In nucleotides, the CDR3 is TGCGCCAGCAGCCAATCGGACAGGGGTAGCTACGAGCAGTACTTC.

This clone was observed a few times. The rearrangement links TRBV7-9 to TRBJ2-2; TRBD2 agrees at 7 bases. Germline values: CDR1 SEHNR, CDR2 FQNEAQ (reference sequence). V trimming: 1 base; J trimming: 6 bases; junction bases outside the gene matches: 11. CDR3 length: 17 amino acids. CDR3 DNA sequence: TGTGCCAGCAGCTTAGTGTCGGGAGGCGTTGGGGCCGGGGAGCTGTTTTTT. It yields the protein CASSLVSGGVGAGELFF.

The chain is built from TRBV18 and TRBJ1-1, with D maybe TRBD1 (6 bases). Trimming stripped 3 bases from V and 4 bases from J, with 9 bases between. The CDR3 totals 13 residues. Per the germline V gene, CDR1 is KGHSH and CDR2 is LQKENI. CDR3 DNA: TGTGCCAGCTCACCCCAGGGGTTCACTGAAGCTTTCTTT. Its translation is CASSPQGFTEAFF.

For the CDR3, the DNA is TGCAGCACGGACGGGGAGTTTTTATACAATGAGCAGTTCTTC. It yields the protein CSTDGEFLYNEQFF. The J gene is TRBJ2-1, the V gene TRBV29-1; D perhaps matches TRBD2 (5 bases). Trimming shortened V by 8 bases and J by 4 bases, and 18 bases separated the two germline ends. This CDR3 region has 14 residues. Germline CDR1 SQVTM, CDR2 ANQGSEA.

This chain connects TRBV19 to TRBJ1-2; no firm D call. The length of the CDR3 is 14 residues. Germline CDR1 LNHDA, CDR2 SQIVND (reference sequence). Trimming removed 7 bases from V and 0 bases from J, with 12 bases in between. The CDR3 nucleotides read TGTGCCAGTACCTTTCGGGAAGCTAACTATGGCTACACCTTC. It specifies CASTFREANYGYTF.

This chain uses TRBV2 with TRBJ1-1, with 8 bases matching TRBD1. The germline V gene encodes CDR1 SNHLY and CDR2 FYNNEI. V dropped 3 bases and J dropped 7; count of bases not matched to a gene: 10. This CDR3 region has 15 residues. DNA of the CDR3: TGTGCCAGCAGTGAGAACCGGGACAGGATAAATGAAGCTTTCTTT. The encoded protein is CASSENRDRINEAFF.

CDR3 bases: TGTGCCAGCAGTCCCCTATGGACAGGGAGTGAAAAACTGTTTTTT. Its translation: CASSPLWTGSEKLFF. The chain couples TRBV27 to TRBJ1-4, with 8 bases fitting TRBD1. V lost 5 bases to trimming and J lost 7 bases; unmatched junction nucleotides: 9. Germline lookup yields CDR1 MNHEY and CDR2 SMNVEV (reference sequence). The CDR3 runs 15 residues.

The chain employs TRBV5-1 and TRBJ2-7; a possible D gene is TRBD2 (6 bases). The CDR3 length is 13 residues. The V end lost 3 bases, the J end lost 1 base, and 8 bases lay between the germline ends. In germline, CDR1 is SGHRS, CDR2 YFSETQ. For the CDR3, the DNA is TGCGCCAGCAGCTCCGGGGGTTCCTACGAGCAGTACTTC. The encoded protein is CASSSGGSYEQYF.

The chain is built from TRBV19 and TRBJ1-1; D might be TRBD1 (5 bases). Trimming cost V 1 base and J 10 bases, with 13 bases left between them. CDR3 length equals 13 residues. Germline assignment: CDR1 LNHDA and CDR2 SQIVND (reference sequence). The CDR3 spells CASSIASGMGAFF. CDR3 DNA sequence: TGTGCCAGTAGTATAGCGTCAGGGATGGGAGCTTTCTTT. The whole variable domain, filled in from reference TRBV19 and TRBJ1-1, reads DGGITQSPKYLFRKEGQNVTLSCEQNLNHDAMYWYRQDPGQGLRLIYYSQIVNDFQKGDIAEGYSVSREKKESFPLTVTSAQKNPTAFYLCASSIASGMGAFFGQGTRLTVV.

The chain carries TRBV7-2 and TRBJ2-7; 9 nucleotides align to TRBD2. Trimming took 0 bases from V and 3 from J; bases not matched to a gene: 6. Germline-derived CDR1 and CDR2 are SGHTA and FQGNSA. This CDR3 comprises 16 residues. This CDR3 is CASSLASSGTVYEQYF. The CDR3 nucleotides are TGTGCCAGCAGCTTAGCCTCTAGCGGGACTGTCTACGAGCAGTACTTC.

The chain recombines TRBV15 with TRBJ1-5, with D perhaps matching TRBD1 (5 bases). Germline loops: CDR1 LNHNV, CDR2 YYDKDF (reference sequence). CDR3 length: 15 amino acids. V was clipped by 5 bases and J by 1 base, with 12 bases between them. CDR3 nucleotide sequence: TGTGCCACCAGCCCCCAAGGGGTGAGCAATCAGCCCCAGCATTTT. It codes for CATSPQGVSNQPQHF.

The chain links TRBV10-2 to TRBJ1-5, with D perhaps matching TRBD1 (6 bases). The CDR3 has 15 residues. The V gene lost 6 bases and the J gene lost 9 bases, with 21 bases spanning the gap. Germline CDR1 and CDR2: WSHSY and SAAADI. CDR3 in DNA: TGCGCCAGCAGCGAGGACAGTACCGGCTGGGGGCCCCAGCATTTT. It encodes CASSEDSTGWGPQHF.

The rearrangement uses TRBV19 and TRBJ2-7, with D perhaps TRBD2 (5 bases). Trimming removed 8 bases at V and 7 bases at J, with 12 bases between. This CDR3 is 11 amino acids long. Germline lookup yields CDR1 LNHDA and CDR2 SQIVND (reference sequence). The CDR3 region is CASAVGREQYF. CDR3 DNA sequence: TGTGCCAGTGCCGTAGGGAGAGAGCAGTACTTC.

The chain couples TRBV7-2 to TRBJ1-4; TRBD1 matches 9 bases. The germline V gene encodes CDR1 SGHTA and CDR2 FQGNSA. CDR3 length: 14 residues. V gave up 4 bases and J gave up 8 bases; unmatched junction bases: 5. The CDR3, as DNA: TGTGCCAGCAGCTGGGGACAGGGACGAGAAAAACTGTTTTTT. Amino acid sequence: CASSWGQGREKLFF.

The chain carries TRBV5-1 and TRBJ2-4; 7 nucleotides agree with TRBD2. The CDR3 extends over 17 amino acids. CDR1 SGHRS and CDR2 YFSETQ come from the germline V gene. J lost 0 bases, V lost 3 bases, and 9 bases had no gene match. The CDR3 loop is CASSSVTGGLAKNIQYF. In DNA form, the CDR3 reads TGCGCCAGCAGCTCGGTAACGGGGGGTCTAGCCAAAAACATTCAGTACTTC.

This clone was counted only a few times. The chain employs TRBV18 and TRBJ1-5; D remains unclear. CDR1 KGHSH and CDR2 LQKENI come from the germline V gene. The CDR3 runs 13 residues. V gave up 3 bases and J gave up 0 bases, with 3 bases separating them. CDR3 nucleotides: TGTGCCAGCTCACCCCATAGCAATCAGCCCCAGCATTTT. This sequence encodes CASSPHSNQPQHF.

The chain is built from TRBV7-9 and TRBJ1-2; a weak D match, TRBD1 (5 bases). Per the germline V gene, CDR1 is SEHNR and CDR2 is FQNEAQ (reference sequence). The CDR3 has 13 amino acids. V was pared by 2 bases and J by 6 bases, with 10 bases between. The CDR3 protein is CASSLQGVHGYTF. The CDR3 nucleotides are TGTGCCAGCAGCTTACAGGGTGTGCATGGCTACACCTTC.

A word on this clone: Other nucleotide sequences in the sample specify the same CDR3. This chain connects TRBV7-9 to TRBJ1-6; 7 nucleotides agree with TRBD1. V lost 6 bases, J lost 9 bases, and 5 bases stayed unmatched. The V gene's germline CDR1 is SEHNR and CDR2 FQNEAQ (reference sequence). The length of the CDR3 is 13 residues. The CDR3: CASRRQGRSPLHF. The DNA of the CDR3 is TGTGCCAGCAGAAGACAGGGTCGTTCACCCCTCCACTTT.

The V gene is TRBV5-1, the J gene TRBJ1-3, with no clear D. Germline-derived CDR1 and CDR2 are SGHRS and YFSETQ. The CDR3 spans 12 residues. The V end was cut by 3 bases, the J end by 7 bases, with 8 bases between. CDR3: CASSSVENTIYF. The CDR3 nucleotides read TGCGCCAGCAGCTCGGTAGAGAACACCATATATTTT.

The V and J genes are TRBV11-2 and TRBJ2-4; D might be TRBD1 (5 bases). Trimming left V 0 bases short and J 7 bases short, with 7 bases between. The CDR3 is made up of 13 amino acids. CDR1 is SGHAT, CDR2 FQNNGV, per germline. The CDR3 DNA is TGTGCCAGCAGCTTAGAGCCAGGGAACATTCAGTACTTC. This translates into CASSLEPGNIQYF.

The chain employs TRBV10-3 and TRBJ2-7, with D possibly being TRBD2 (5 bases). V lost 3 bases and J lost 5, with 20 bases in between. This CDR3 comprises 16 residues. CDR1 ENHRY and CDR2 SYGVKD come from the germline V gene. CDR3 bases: TGTGCCATCAGTGACGCCCCACCTAGCTCCAATCACGAGCAGTACTTC. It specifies CAISDAPPSSNHEQYF.

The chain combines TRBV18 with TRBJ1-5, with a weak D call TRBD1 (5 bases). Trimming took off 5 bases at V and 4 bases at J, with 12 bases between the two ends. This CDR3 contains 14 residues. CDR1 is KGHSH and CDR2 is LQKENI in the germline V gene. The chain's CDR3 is CASSSDSTNQPQHF. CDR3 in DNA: TGTGCCAGCTCATCCGACAGCACTAATCAGCCCCAGCATTTT.